These 24 T cell receptor beta chains were sequenced from one sample in a study of cytomegalovirus exposure and HLA in healthy donors. Vbeta (60) and Jbeta (13) primers were used in the PCR. The assay was immunoSEQ multiplex PCR, and TCRdb's table has in-frame clones only and misses some. The table records under 150,000 clones, roughly three quarters of them present only once. What was sequenced was PBMCs. Receptors were obtained from a woman aged 40 to 55 in good health and CMV-seronegative.

This chain connects TRBV18 to TRBJ1-5; D remains ambiguous. CDR1 and CDR2 from the germline V gene are KGHSH and LQKENI. The germline V and J ends were trimmed by 2 bases and 0 bases, with 8 bases remaining between them. This CDR3 has 15 residues. The CDR3 spells CASSPNHYSNQPQHF. CDR3 nucleotide sequence: TGTGCCAGCTCACCAAACCACTATAGCAATCAGCCCCAGCATTTT.

The sample holds a few counts of this clone. The V and J genes are TRBV2 and TRBJ2-2; the D gene is possibly TRBD1 (6 bases). The length of the CDR3 is 14 residues. V lost 5 bases and J 4 bases, leaving 11 bases between the germline ends. Germline CDR1 SNHLY, CDR2 FYNNEI. The CDR3, as DNA: TGTGCCAGCAGTTTCTCCAGGGGCACCGGGGAGCTGTTTTTT. Translated: CASSFSRGTGELFF.

The V and J genes are TRBV7-9 and TRBJ2-3; TRBD2 aligns across 10 bases. The V and J ends lost 3 bases and 5 bases, in that order; junction bases with no gene match: 8. CDR1 and CDR2 from the germline V gene are SEHNR and FQNEAQ (reference sequence). This CDR3 has 16 amino acids. In DNA form, the CDR3 reads TGTGCCAGCAGCTTCCTGAGCGGGAGGGTCGAAGATACGCAGTATTTT. It is translated as CASSFLSGRVEDTQYF. The full variable domain, its missing parts supplied by reference TRBV7-9 and TRBJ2-3, is DTGVSQNPRHKITKRGQNVTFRCDPISEHNRLYWYRQTLGQGPEFLTYFQNEAQLEKSRLLSDRFSAERPKGSFSTLEIQRTEQGDSAMYLCASSFLSGRVEDTQYFGPGTRLTVL.

This clone has more than one count but fewer than ten. This chain uses TRBV27 with TRBJ1-6; D perhaps matches TRBD1 (5 bases). V lost 3 bases and J lost 8, with 14 bases in between. Per germline, CDR1 MNHEY and CDR2 SMNVEV (reference sequence). The CDR3 contains 15 residues. DNA for the CDR3: TGTGCCAGCAGTTTTAGCAGGTCGGGGGATTCACCCCTCCACTTT. It specifies CASSFSRSGDSPLHF.

This clone was seen a single time. The chain couples TRBV7-6 to TRBJ2-1, with D perhaps matching TRBD2 (6 bases). The CDR3 runs to 15 residues. With 0 bases removed from V and 9 bases from J, the gap between germline ends came to 15 bases. Per the germline V gene, CDR1 is SGHVS and CDR2 is FNYEAQ. In DNA, the CDR3 is TGTGCCAGCAGCTTAGCGCGAGCGGGCTTGAGTGAGCAGTTCTTC. It yields the protein CASSLARAGLSEQFF. Variable domain in full (rest from reference TRBV7-6 and TRBJ2-1): GAGVSQSPRYKVTKRGQDVALRCDPISGHVSLYWYRQALGQGPEFLTYFNYEAQQDKSGLPNDRFSAERPEGSISTLTIQRTEQRDSAMYRCASSLARAGLSEQFFGPGTRLTVL.

The rearrangement joins TRBV9 to TRBJ1-4; no definite D call. CDR3 size: 16 residues. The germline gives CDR1 SGDLS, CDR2 YYNGEE. V lost 0 bases, J lost 8 bases, and 17 bases lay in between. CDR3: CASSVEAGGMGEKLFF. The CDR3 DNA is TGTGCCAGCAGCGTAGAGGCAGGAGGCATGGGGGAAAAACTGTTTTTT.

This chain connects TRBV28 to TRBJ2-3, with 7 bases identical to TRBD2. Germline V CDR1 and CDR2: MDHEN, SYDVKM. The CDR3 contains 15 residues. V lost 5 bases, J lost 1 base, and 6 bases stayed unmatched. The CDR3 region is CASSPSGLGTDTQYF. For the CDR3, the DNA is TGTGCCAGCAGTCCTAGCGGACTGGGCACAGATACGCAGTATTTT. The complete variable domain, with remaining parts taken from reference TRBV28 and TRBJ2-3, reads DVKVTQSSRYLVKRTGEKVFLECVQDMDHENMFWYRQDPGLGLRLIYFSYDVKMKEKGDIPEGYSVSREKKERFSLILESASTNQTSMYLCASSPSGLGTDTQYFGPGTRLTVL.

The sample holds one count of this clone. This chain joins TRBV5-4 and TRBJ2-1, with unresolved D. Germline loops: CDR1 SGHNT, CDR2 YYREEE (reference sequence). V lost 0 bases and J 10 bases, leaving 8 bases between the germline ends. The CDR3 is 12 residues long. The CDR3 region is CASSLAEREQFF. CDR3 sequence (DNA): TGTGCCAGCAGCTTGGCGGAGAGGGAGCAGTTCTTC.

The chain employs TRBV4-2 and TRBJ2-7; 9 bases align to TRBD1. The trim removed 0 bases at V and 3 bases at J, leaving 6 bases unmatched. The CDR3 sequence is 16 residues long. Germline V lookup: CDR1 LGHNA, CDR2 YNFKEQ. CDR3 sequence: CASSQETGDRDYEQYF. CDR3 in DNA: TGTGCCAGCAGCCAAGAAACAGGGGACAGGGACTACGAGCAGTACTTC.

The chain has TRBV10-3 and TRBJ2-3; D possibly corresponds to TRBD2 (5 bases). Between the trimmed V and J ends, which lost 3 bases and 5 bases, there was a span of 9 bases. The CDR3 has 13 amino acids. Germline V gene data show CDR1 as ENHRY and CDR2 as SYGVKD. CDR3 DNA sequence: TGTGCCATCAGTGATTTAGGGAGAGATACGCAGTATTTT. This sequence encodes CAISDLGRDTQYF.

V usage is TRBV19 and J usage is TRBJ2-2, with TRBD1 matching 9 bases. The germline gives CDR1 LNHDA, CDR2 SQIVND (reference sequence). The V and J ends lost 5 bases and 4 bases, in that order; junction bases with no gene match: 8. CDR3 length equals 16 residues. In nucleotides, the CDR3 is TGTGCCAGTAGTCCAGACAGGGGGTTTAGCACCGGGGAGCTGTTTTTT. Protein sequence: CASSPDRGFSTGELFF.

The V call is TRBV2, the J call TRBJ2-7, with 8 bases aligning to TRBD1. Trimming took 7 bases from V and 3 from J; bases not matched to a gene: 5. The CDR3 extends over 13 amino acids. CDR1 and CDR2 from the germline V gene are SNHLY and FYNNEI. Written as DNA, the CDR3 is TGTGCCAGCAAGATGGGACAGGACTACGAGCAGTACTTC. Translated, it gives CASKMGQDYEQYF.

On this clone itself: The same CDR3 can be traced to other DNA sequences in this sample. V usage is TRBV9 and J usage is TRBJ2-3; D gene unclear. Trimming shortened V by 2 bases and J by 3 bases, and 7 bases separated the two germline ends. Per germline, CDR1 SGDLS and CDR2 YYNGEE. This CDR3 has 13 residues. The CDR3 DNA reads as TGTGCCAGCAGCGTCGCGTCTACAGATACGCAGTATTTT. Amino acids: CASSVASTDTQYF.

J is TRBJ2-1 and V is TRBV5-1, with 11 bases lining up with TRBD2. CDR1 and CDR2 (germline): SGHRS, YFSETQ. The CDR3 loop spans 17 amino acids. V was pared by 4 bases and J by 9 bases, with 15 bases of the junction left unmatched. The CDR3 nucleotides read TGCGCCAGCAGCGGAACCGGTAGCGGGAGGGCCAGGGGTGAGCAGTTCTTC. As protein: CASSGTGSGRARGEQFF.

V and J are TRBV6-4 and TRBJ2-3; D not resolved. Germline assignment: CDR1 MRHNA and CDR2 SNTAGT. CDR3 length equals 15 residues. V was pared by 2 bases and J by 2 bases, with 11 bases between. In DNA, the CDR3 is TGTGCCAGCAGTGACACGGCAGGTTCCACAGATACGCAGTATTTT. Protein: CASSDTAGSTDTQYF.

In its sample, this clone was seen a few times. The chain combines TRBV10-3 with TRBJ2-3; 12 bases fit TRBD2. This CDR3 spans 15 amino acids. The germline V gene encodes CDR1 ENHRY and CDR2 SYGVKD. Germline trimming cut 4 bases from V and 9 bases from J; bases unmatched to any gene: 8. DNA of the CDR3: TGTGCCATCAGTGGGGGTCTAGCGGGAGGGGGCACGCAGTATTTT. Translation gives CAISGGLAGGGTQYF.

The rearrangement links TRBV28 to TRBJ1-5; 8 nucleotides align to TRBD1. From germline, CDR1 is MDHEN and CDR2 SYDVKM. CDR3 length: 17 amino acids. V trimming: 1 base; J trimming: 3 bases; junction bases outside the gene matches: 8. CDR3 nucleotide sequence: TGTGCCAGCAGTTTATTATTCGCAGGGGGCTCCAATCAGCCCCAGCATTTT. It is translated as CASSLLFAGGSNQPQHF. Together with reference TRBV28 and TRBJ1-5, the CDR3 gives the full variable domain: DVKVTQSSRYLVKRTGEKVFLECVQDMDHENMFWYRQDPGLGLRLIYFSYDVKMKEKGDIPEGYSVSREKKERFSLILESASTNQTSMYLCASSLLFAGGSNQPQHFGDGTRLSIL.

A few counts support this clone. The chain couples TRBV5-1 to TRBJ2-4; no firm D call. Trimming shortened V by 0 bases and J by 0 bases, and 10 bases separated the two germline ends. The length of the CDR3 is 16 residues. Germline CDR1 SGHRS, CDR2 YFSETQ. The CDR3 loop reads CASSLVESLAKNIQYF. The CDR3 region has the DNA TGCGCCAGCAGCTTGGTAGAAAGTCTAGCCAAAAACATTCAGTACTTC.

The chain is built from TRBV28 and TRBJ1-5; D might be TRBD1 (5 bases). CDR1 MDHEN and CDR2 SYDVKM come from the germline V gene. V gave up 8 bases and J gave up 2 bases, with 16 bases separating them. The CDR3 contains 15 residues. The CDR3 spells CASGLQGIGNQPQHF. CDR3 in DNA: TGTGCCAGCGGGTTGCAGGGCATCGGCAATCAGCCCCAGCATTTT.

The chain links TRBV6-4 to TRBJ2-3, with D uncertain. The CDR3 sequence is 15 residues long. Per germline, CDR1 MRHNA and CDR2 SNTAGT. The germline V and J ends were trimmed by 6 bases and 0 bases, with 13 bases remaining between them. The CDR3 DNA reads as TGTGCCAGCAGCCAAGAAGGCGGTAGCACAGATACGCAGTATTTT. Encoded protein: CASSQEGGSTDTQYF.

V is TRBV7-2 and J is TRBJ1-1; 7 bases line up with TRBD1. This CDR3 contains 15 residues. Unmatched junction bases numbered 12, after V lost 1 base and J lost 10 bases. CDR1 is SGHTA, CDR2 FQGNSA, per germline. The CDR3 loop reads CASSLDGGAGGSAFF. CDR3 nucleotide sequence: TGTGCCAGCAGCTTAGACGGGGGGGCAGGGGGATCAGCTTTCTTT.

V gene TRBV28 combines with J gene TRBJ2-2; 7 bases line up with TRBD1. The CDR3 loop spans 13 amino acids. Trimming took 5 bases from V and 6 from J; bases not matched to a gene: 3. The germline V gene has CDR1 MDHEN and CDR2 SYDVKM. The CDR3 spells CASSPTGPGELFF. The DNA of the CDR3 is TGTGCCAGCAGTCCGACAGGGCCCGGGGAGCTGTTTTTT.

The sample holds a few counts of this clone. This rearrangement joins TRBV29-1 to TRBJ2-1, with a weak D call TRBD2 (6 bases). V gave up 4 bases and J gave up 0 bases, with 7 bases separating them. There are 13 residues in the CDR3. Per germline, CDR1 SQVTM and CDR2 ANQGSEA. The CDR3, as DNA: TGCAGCGTTGGCGGGATCTCCTACAATGAGCAGTTCTTC. Its translation: CSVGGISYNEQFF.

The chain combines TRBV5-1 with TRBJ2-3; no clear D gene. The CDR3 is 18 amino acids. V was trimmed by 0 bases and J by 0 bases, leaving 17 bases between them. CDR1 is SGHRS, CDR2 YFSETQ, per germline. The CDR3 reads CASSLVGGPTLSTDTQYF. CDR3 nucleotides: TGCGCCAGCAGCTTGGTAGGCGGCCCGACCCTTAGCACAGATACGCAGTATTTT. The entire variable domain, with the rest obtained from reference TRBV5-1 and TRBJ2-3, is as follows: KAGVTQTPRYLIKTRGQQVTLSCSPISGHRSVSWYQQTPGQGLQFLFEYFSETQRNKGNFPGRFSGRQFSNSRSEMNVSTLELGDSALYLCASSLVGGPTLSTDTQYFGPGTRLTVL.